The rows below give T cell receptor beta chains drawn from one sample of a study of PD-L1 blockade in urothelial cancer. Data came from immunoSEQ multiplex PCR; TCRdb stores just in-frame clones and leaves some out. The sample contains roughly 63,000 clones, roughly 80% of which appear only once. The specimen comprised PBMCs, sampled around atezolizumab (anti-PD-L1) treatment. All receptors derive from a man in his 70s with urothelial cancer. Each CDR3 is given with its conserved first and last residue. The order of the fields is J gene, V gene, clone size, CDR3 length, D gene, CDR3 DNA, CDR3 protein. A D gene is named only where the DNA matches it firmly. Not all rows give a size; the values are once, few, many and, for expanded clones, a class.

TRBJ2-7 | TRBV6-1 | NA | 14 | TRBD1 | TGTGCCAGCAGTGGGGACAGGCACTCCTACGAGCAGTACTTC | CASSGDRHSYEQYF
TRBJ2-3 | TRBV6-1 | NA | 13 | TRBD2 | TGTGCCTCCCGGGGGGGGGCCTCAGATACGCAGTATTTT | CASRGGASDTQYF
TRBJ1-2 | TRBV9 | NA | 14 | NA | TGTGCCAGCAGCGTAGACGGACAGTATTATGGCTACACCTTC | CASSVDGQYYGYTF
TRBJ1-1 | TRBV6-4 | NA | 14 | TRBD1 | TGTGCCAGCCGACAGGGGCTACAGAACACTGAAGCTTTCTTT | CASRQGLQNTEAFF
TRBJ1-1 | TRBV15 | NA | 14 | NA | TGTGCCACCAGCAGAGATATCGGCGGATTTGAAGCTTTCTTT | CATSRDIGGFEAFF
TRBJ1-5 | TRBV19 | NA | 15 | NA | TGTGCCAGTAGTCGACCAGGGCGGCTCAATCAGCCCCAGCATTTT | CASSRPGRLNQPQHF
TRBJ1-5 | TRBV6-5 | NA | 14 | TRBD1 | TGTGCCAGCAGGCAAACAGGGGGGAATCAGCCCCAGCATTTT | CASRQTGGNQPQHF
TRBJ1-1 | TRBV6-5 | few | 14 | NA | TGTGCCAGCAGCCGCCTCGTCGGGGGCACTGAAGCTTTCTTT | CASSRLVGGTEAFF
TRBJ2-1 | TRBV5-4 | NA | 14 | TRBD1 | TGTGCCAGCTCGGCAGGGGGCCTTATCAATGAGCAGTTCTTC | CASSAGGLINEQFF
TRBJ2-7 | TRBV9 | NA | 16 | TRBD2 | TGTGCCAGCAGCGTAGCGGGGACTAGCGGATCCTACGAGCAGTACTTC | CASSVAGTSGSYEQYF
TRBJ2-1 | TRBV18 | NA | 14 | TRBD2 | TGTGCCAGCTCTCTGGGACTAGCGGACAATGAGCAGTTCTTC | CASSLGLADNEQFF
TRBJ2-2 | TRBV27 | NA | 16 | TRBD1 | TGTGCCAGCAGTTCCACCGGGACAGGTGGCCGAGGGGAGCTGTTTTTT | CASSSTGTGGRGELFF
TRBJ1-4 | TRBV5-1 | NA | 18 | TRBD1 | TGCGCCAGCAGCTCGGGACAGGGGGCGCCTTATTTGGATGAAAAACTGTTTTTT | CASSSGQGAPYLDEKLFF
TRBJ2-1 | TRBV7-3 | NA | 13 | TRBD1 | TGTGCCAGCAGCCCGGACAGGGGCAATGAGCAGTTCTTC | CASSPDRGNEQFF
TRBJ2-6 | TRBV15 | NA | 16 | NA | TGTGCCACCAGCACGAGACAGAGCTCTGGGGCCAACGTCCTGACTTTC | CATSTRQSSGANVLTF
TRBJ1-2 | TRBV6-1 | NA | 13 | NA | TGTGCCAGCAGTGAAGAACCCCTAGGTGGCTACACCTTC | CASSEEPLGGYTF
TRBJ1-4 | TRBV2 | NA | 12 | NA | TGTGCCAGCACCGATACAGGAAGAAGGAAGTTTTTT | CASTDTGRRKFF
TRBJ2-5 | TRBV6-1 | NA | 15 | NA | TGTGCCAGCAGTGAACGGCTGGGGGCGGGAGAGACCCAGTACTTC | CASSERLGAGETQYF
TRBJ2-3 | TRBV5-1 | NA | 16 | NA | TGCGCCAGCAGCTTGGAGGGCAGGGTGGGGACAGATACGCAGTATTTT | CASSLEGRVGTDTQYF
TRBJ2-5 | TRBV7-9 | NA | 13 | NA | TGTGCCAGCAGCCAGGGATCGGAAGAGACCCAGTACTTC | CASSQGSEETQYF
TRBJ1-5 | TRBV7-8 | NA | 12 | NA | TGTGCCAGCAGCCAGGATAATCAGCCCCAGCATTTT | CASSQDNQPQHF
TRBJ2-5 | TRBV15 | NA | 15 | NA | TGTGCCACCAGCAGAGATCGCGGGGGCCCCGAGACCCAGTACTTC | CATSRDRGGPETQYF
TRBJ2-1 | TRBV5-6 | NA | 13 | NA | TGTGCCAGCAGCTCCCCACAGGGTACTGAGCAGTTCTTC | CASSSPQGTEQFF
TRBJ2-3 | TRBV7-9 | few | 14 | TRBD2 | TGTGCCAGCAGGGAAACTAGCGCTGCAGATACGCAGTATTTT | CASRETSAADTQYF
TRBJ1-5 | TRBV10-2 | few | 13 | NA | TGCGCCAGCCCTGGAACAGGCAATCAGCCCCAGCATTTT | CASPGTGNQPQHF
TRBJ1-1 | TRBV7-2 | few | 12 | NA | TGTGCCAGCAGCTTAGAACTTGGTGAAGCTTTCTTT | CASSLELGEAFF
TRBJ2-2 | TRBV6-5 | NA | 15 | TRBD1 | TGTGCCAGCCTTGGGACAGGGAAAGGGAACGGGGAGCTGTTTTTT | CASLGTGKGNGELFF